This TCR beta chain came from a study of cytomegalovirus exposure and HLA in healthy donors. General study points: Researchers reported that a few CMV-associated chains were confirmed in vitro as CMV antigen-specific. In a later analysis, several top co-occurrence clusters appeared linked to parvovirus B19, influenza, CMV and Epstein-Barr virus. Reports credit the classifier with highly specific, highly sensitive diagnosis of cytomegalovirus status. In presence/absence analyses, roughly uniform sequencing depth across donors was assumed.

PCR employed 60 Vbeta and 13 Jbeta primers. Generated by immunoSEQ multiplex PCR, the TCRdb table keeps only in-frame clones and is missing some. The sample contains under 150,000 clones, roughly 72% of which appear only once. V was trimmed by 1 base and J by 1 base, leaving 10 bases between them. The germline CDR1 and CDR2 sequences are SGHTA and FQGNSA. The CDR3 is 15 residues long. Concerning this clone: What it binds is unknown.

The sequenced material came from PBMCs. This sequence joins TRBV7-2 and TRBJ2-5, with TRBD2 as a possible D gene (6 bases). This clonotype was obtained from a man aged 40-49 years in good health and CMV-seronegative. The CDR3 DNA reads as TGTGCCAGCAGCTTAGTTGGCGGGGCCCAAGAGACCCAGTACTTC. Translating it yields CASSLVGGAQETQYF.